This T cell receptor (beta chain) derives from a study of blood T cell repertoires in COVID-19. Study overall: Acute and convalescent COVID-19 specimens originated in the United States, Italy and Spain. From T cells, B-cell-depleted T cells, or PBMCs came the material, which was cDNA or gDNA.

This CDR3 is 13 amino acids long. The V end lost 6 bases, the J end lost 4 bases, and 10 bases lay between the germline ends. CDR1 and CDR2 (germline): LNHDA, SQIVND (reference sequence). Authors' analysis steps: Quantification of nucleated cells was approximated via reference gene primer amplification. TCRdb's table, derived via immunoSEQ multiplex PCR, lists solely in-frame clones and lacks some. The V and J calls and clone size are taken from that table; D and trimming were inferred from the DNA. The data contain 300,000 to 450,000 clones, around 84% of them singletons. The sample comprised peripheral blood. The source is a woman younger than 35 with acute or convalescent COVID-19. V usage is TRBV19 and J usage is TRBJ1-5; D not resolved. Written as DNA, the CDR3 is TGTGCCAGTAGAGGGAGCTTTAATCAGCCCCAGCATTTT. It yields the protein CASRGSFNQPQHF.